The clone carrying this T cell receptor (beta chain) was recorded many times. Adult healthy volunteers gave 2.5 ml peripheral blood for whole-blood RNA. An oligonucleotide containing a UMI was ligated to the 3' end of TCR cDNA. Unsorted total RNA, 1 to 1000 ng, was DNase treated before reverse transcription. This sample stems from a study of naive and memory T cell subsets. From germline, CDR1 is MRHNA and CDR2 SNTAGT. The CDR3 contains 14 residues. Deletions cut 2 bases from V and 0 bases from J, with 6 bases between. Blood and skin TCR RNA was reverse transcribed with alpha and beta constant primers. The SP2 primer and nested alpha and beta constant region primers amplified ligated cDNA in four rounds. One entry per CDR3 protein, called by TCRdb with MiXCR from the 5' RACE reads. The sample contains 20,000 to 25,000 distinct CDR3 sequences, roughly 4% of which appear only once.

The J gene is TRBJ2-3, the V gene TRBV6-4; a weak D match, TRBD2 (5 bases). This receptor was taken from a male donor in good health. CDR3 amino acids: CASSDEGSTDTQYF. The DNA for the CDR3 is TGTGCCAGCAGTGACGAGGGTAGCACAGATACGCAGTATTTT.